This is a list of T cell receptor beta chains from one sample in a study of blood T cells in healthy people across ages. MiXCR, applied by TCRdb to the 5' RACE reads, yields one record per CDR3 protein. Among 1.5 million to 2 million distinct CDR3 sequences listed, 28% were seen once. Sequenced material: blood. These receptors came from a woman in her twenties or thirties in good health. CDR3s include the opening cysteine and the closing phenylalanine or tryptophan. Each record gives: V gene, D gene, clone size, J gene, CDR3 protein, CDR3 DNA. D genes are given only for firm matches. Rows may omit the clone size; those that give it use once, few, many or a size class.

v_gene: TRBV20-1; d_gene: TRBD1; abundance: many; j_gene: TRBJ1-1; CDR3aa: CSAIDPGGVGTEAFF; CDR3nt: TGCAGTGCTATCGACCCAGGGGGGGTAGGCACTGAAGCTTTCTTT
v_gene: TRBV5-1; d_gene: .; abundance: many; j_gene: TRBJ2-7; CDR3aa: CASSLEADSYEQYF; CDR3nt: TGCGCCAGCAGCTTGGAGGCAGACTCCTACGAGCAGTACTTC
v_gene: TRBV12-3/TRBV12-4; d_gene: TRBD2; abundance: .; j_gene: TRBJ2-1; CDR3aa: CASSFQTSGASREQFF; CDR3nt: TGTGCCAGCAGTTTCCAGACTAGCGGAGCTTCCCGTGAGCAGTTCTTC
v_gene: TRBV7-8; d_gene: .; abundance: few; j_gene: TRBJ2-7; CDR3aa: CASSRELKTYEQYF; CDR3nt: TGTGCCAGCAGTCGGGAACTAAAGACCTACGAGCAGTACTTC
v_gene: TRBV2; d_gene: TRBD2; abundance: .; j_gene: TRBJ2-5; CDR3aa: CASRALLAGEETQYF; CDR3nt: TGTGCCAGCAGAGCCCTGCTAGCGGGGGAAGAGACCCAGTACTTC
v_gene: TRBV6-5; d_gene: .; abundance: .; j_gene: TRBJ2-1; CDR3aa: CASSYSTVGNHEQFF; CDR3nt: TGTGCCAGCAGTTACTCGACGGTGGGGAACCATGAGCAGTTCTTC
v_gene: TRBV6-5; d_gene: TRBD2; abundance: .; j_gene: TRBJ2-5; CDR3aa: CASNQREVPQETQYF; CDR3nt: TGTGCCAGCAACCAGCGGGAGGTTCCCCAAGAGACCCAGTACTTC
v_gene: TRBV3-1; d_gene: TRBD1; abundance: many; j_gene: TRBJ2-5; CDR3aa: CASSQSRTGGETQYF; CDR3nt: TGTGCCAGCAGCCAATCACGGACAGGAGGAGAGACCCAGTACTTC
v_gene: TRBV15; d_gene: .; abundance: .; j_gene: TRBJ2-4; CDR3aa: CATSRTCLEQYF; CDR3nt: TGTGCCACTTCAAGGACCTGCCTTGAGCAGTACTTC
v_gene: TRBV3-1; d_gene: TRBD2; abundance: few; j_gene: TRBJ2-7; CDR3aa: CASSAASGRLYEQYF; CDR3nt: TGTGCCAGCAGCGCAGCTAGCGGGAGATTGTACGAGCAGTACTTC
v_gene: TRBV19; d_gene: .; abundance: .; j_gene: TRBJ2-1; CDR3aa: CASSIPHKTRTFSYEQFF; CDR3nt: TGTGCCAGTAGTATCCCCCACAAAACTAGGACTTTCTCCTACGAGCAGTTCTTC
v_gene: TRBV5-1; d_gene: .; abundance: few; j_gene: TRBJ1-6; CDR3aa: CASSPTGTANNSPLHF; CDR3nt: TGCGCCAGCAGCCCTACCGGGACCGCTAATAATTCACCCCTCCACTTT
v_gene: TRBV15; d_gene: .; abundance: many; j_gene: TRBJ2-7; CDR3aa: CATSDGLGEQYF; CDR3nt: TGTGCCACCAGCGACGGGTTGGGGGAGCAGTACTTC
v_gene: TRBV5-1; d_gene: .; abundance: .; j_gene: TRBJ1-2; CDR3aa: CASSWGALAKTGYTF; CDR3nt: TGCGCCAGCAGCTGGGGGGCCCTGGCCAAGACTGGCTACACCTTC
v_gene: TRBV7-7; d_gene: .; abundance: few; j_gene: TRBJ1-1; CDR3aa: CASSPTVFNTEAFF; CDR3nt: TGTGCCAGCAGCCCGACAGTATTTAACACTGAAGCTTTCTTT
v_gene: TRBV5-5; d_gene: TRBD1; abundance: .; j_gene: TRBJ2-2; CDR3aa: CASSWGPGQGARVTGELFF; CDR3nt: TGTGCCAGCAGCTGGGGGCCGGGACAGGGGGCACGGGTCACCGGGGAGCTGTTTTTT
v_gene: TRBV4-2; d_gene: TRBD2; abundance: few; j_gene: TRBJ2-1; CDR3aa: CASSQDLAGMFF; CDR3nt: TGTGCCAGCAGCCAAGATCTAGCGGGGATGTTCTTC
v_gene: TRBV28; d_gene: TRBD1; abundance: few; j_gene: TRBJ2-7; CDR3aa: CASVQGAYEQYF; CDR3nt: TGTGCCAGCGTCCAGGGGGCCTACGAGCAGTACTTC
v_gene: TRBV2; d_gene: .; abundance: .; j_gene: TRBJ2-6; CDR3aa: CASSEQISGANVLTF; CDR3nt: TGTGCCAGCAGTGAACAGATCTCTGGGGCCAACGTCCTGACTTTC
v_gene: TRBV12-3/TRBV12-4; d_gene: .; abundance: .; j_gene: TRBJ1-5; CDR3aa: CASRLRGNQPQHF; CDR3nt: TGTGCCAGCAGACTCAGGGGCAATCAGCCCCAGCATTTT
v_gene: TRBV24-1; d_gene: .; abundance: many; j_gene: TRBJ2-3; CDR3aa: CATSDPRDVSTDTQYF; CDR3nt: TGTGCCACCAGTGACCCCCGGGACGTTAGCACAGATACGCAGTATTTT
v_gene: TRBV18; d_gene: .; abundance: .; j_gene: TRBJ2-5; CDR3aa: CASRPTSSLQETQYF; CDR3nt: TGTGCCAGCCGCCCAACTAGTTCCCTGCAAGAGACCCAGTACTTC
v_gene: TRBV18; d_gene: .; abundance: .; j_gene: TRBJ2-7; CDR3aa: CAGSYAAPGSYEQYF; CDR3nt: TGTGCCGGCTCCTATGCCGCTCCGGGATCCTACGAGCAGTACTTC
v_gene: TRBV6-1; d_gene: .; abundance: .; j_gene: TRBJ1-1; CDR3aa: CASSDDRLPAFF; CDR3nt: TGTGCCAGCAGCGACGACAGGCTTCCGGCTTTCTTT
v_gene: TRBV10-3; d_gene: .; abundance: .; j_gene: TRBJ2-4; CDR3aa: CAISVLDTDIQYF; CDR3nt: TGTGCCATCAGTGTACTAGACACCGACATTCAGTACTTC
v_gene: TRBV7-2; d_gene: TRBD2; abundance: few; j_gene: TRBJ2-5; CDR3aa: CASSWGLAGGLETQYF; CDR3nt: TGTGCCAGCAGCTGGGGACTAGCGGGAGGGCTGGAGACCCAGTACTTC
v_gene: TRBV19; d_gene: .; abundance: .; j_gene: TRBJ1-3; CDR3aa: CASSIHREAGNTIYF; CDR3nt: TGTGCCAGTAGTATCCACAGGGAAGCTGGAAACACCATATATTTT
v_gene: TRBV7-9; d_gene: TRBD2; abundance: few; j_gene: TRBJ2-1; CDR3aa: CASSSSRASGVNEQFF; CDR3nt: TGTGCCAGCAGCTCCAGTCGGGCTAGCGGGGTCAATGAGCAGTTCTTC
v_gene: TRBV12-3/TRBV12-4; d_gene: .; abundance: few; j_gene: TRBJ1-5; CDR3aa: CASSRVTPWGNQPQHF; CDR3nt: TGTGCCAGCAGTCGGGTGACACCGTGGGGCAATCAGCCCCAGCATTTT
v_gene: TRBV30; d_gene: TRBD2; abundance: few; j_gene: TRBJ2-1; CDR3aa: CAWMTSGSYNEQFF; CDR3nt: TGTGCCTGGATGACTAGCGGGAGCTACAATGAGCAGTTCTTC
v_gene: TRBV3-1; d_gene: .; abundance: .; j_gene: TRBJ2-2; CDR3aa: CASSQSLRELFF; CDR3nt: TGTGCCAGCAGCCAAAGTCTCAGGGAGCTGTTTTTT
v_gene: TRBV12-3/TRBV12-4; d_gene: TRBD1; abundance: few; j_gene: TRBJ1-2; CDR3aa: CASRRTGGVGYTF; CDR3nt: TGTGCCAGCAGACGGACAGGGGGTGTAGGCTACACCTTC
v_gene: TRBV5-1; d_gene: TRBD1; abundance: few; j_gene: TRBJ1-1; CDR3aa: CASSTRGTGRAHTEAFF; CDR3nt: TGCGCCAGCAGTACCAGAGGGACAGGGAGGGCACACACTGAAGCTTTCTTT
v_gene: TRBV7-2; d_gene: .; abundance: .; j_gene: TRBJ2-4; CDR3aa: CVSSLAAKNIQYF; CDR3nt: TGTGTCAGCAGCTTAGCGGCCAAAAACATTCAGTACTTC
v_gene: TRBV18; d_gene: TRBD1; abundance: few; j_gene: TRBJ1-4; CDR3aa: CASSPATGMNEKLFF; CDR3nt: TGTGCCAGCTCACCGGCGACAGGGATGAACGAAAAACTGTTTTTT
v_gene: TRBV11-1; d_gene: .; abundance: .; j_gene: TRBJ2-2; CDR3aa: CASSSLRQNTGELFF; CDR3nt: TGTGCCAGCAGCTCCCTTAGACAGAACACCGGGGAGCTGTTTTTT
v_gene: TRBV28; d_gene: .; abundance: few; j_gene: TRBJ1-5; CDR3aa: CASNGGQPQHF; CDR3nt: TGTGCCAGCAATGGAGGTCAGCCCCAGCATTTT
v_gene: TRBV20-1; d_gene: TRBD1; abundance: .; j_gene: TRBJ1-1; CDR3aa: CSARLAGGTEAFF; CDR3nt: TGCAGTGCTAGATTGGCAGGGGGCACTGAAGCTTTCTTT
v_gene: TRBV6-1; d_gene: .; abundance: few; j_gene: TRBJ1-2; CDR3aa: CASSDTGGLIQGYTF; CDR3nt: TGTGCCAGCAGTGACACCGGGGGGTTAATACAAGGCTACACCTTC
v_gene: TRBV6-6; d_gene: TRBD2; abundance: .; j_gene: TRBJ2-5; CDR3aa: CASGGGSRTQYF; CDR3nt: TGTGCCAGCGGGGGGGGGTCGAGGACCCAGTACTTC
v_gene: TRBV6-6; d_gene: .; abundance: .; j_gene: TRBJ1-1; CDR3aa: CASKVPGQNTEAFF; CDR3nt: TGTGCCAGCAAAGTACCGGGACAGAACACTGAAGCTTTCTTT